This TCR beta chain was documented in a study of human T cells and chemical hapten exposure. Findings and limits, study-wide: Patch test scores rose with PT1 expanded TCR counts, a positive correlation.

Germline CDR1 and CDR2: SEHNR and FQNEAQ (reference sequence). V lost 1 base and J lost 6; bases outside the gene matches: 3. CDR3 length: 14 residues. The sample's time point: patch test 2, 6 weeks after DPC sensitization. Treatment of the sample: therapeutic diphenylcyclopropenone sensitization with weekly scalp DPC. This clonotype was seen a handful of times. The antigen is undetermined. TCRdb itself ran the RACE reads through MiXCR, one entry per CDR3 protein. The sample includes roughly 380,000 distinct CDR3 sequences, around 6% of them seen just once. This clonotype originated in a woman younger than 35 with alopecia areata. Some clones in this sample may be carry-over from other donors' samples. This chain links TRBV7-9 with TRBJ1-5, with TRBD1 matching 7 bases. The starting material was whole blood, obtained in connection with sensitization to the hapten diphenylcyclopropenone (DPC). In DNA form, the CDR3 reads TGTGCCAGCAGCTTAGATACAGGGGTTCAGCCCCAGCATTTT. Amino acid sequence: CASSLDTGVQPQHF.